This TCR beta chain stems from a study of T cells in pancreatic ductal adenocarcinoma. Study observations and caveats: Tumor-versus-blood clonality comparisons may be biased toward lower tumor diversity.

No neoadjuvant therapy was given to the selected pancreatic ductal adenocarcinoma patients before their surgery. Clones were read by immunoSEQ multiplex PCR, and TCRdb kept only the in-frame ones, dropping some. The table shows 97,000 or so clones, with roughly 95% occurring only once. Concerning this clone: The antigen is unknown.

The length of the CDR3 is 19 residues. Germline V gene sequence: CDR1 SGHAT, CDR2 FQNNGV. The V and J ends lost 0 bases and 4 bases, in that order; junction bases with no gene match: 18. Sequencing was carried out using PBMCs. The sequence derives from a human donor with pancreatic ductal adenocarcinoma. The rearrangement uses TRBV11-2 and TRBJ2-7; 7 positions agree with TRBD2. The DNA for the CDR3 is TGTGCCAGCAGCTTAGAGGGAGGACTAGGACGTTTTTGGGTATACGAGCAGTACTTC. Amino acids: CASSLEGGLGRFWVYEQYF.